The present TCR beta chain was sequenced within a study of PD-1 blockade in classical Hodgkin lymphoma. Study summary: Patients had nivolumab dosed at 3 mg/kg, delivered intravenously every 2 weeks.

All trial patients relapsed after autologous stem cell transplantation. The CDR3 contains 13 residues. Germline CDR1 MGHRA, CDR2 YSYEKL. Between the trimmed V and J ends, which lost 1 base and 11 bases, there was a span of 14 bases. Produced via immunoSEQ multiplex PCR; TCRdb's table is partial and in-frame only. The data show tens of thousands of clones, less than 85% seen once. The specimen comprised peripheral blood mononuclear cells (PBMCs), sampled before the second cycle of nivolumab. The receptor was derived from a human donor with classical Hodgkin lymphoma. The chain recombines TRBV4-1 with TRBJ1-1, with D perhaps matching TRBD1 (5 bases). CDR3 region: CASSQVPGTGAFF. CDR3 coding DNA: TGCGCCAGCAGCCAAGTACCCGGGACTGGGGCTTTCTTT.